The T cell receptor beta chain under discussion was sequenced for a study of B cell selection in AIRE deficiency. Using immunoSEQ multiplex PCR, the repertoire was profiled, and TCRdb retains in-frame clones only, with some absent. The table shows approximately 24,000 clones, with roughly 90% occurring only once. This clone was counted a single time. What it binds is unknown. Study-wide results and caveats: Only around a tenth of 3,500 to 4,500 shared Treg sequences were patient-specific; 30% to 40% healthy-specific.

Sorted regulatory T cells were CD4-positive, CD25-high and CD127-low or negative. Germline V gives CDR1 MDHEN, CDR2 SYDVKM. Trimming removed 6 bases from V and 7 bases from J; junction bases left unmatched: 6. The CDR3 is 15 residues long. The rearrangement links TRBV28 to TRBJ1-6; 10 bases match TRBD1. Material for sequencing was CD4+CD25+ Tregs sorted from PBMCs. The sequence derives from a human donor in good health. DNA for the CDR3: TGTGCCAGCAGCACCTCGGGACAGGGGAATTCACCCCTCCACTTT. Protein: CASSTSGQGNSPLHF.